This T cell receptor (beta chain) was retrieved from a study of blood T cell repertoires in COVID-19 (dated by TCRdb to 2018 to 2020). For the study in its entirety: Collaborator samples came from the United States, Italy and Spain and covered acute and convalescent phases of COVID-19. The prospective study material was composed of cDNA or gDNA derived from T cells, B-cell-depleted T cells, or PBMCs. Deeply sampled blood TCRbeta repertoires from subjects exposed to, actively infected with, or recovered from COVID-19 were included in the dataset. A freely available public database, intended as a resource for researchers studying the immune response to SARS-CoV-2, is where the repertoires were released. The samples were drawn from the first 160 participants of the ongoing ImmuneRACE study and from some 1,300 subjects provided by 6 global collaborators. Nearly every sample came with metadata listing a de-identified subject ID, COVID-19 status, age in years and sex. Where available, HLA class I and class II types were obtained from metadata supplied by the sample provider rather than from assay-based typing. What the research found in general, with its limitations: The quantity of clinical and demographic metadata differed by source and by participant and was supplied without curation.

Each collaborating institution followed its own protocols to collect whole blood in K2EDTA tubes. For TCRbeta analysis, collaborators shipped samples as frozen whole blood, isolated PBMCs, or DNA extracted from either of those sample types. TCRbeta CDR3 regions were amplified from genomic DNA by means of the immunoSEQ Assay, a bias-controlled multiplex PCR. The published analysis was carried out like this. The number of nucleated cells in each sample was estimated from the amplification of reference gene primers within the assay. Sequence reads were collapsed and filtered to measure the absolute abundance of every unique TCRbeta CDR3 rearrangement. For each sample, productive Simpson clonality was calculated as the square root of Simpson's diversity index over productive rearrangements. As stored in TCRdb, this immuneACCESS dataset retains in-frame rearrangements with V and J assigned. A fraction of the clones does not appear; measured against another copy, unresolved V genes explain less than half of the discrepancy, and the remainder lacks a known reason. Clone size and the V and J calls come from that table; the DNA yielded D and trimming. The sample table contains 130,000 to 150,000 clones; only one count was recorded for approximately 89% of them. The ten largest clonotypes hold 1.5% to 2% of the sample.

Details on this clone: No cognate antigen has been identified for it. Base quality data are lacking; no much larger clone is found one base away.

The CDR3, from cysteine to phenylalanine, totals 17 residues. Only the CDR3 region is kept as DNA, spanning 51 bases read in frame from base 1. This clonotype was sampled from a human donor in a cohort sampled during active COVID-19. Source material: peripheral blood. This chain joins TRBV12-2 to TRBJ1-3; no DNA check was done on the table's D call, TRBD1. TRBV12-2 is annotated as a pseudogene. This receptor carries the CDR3 CASREIDREGSGNTIYF. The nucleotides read TGTGCAAGTCGCGAAATAGACAGGGAAGGCTCTGGAAACACCATATATTTT.